The sequence of this TCR beta chain was determined in a study of T cell responses to AZD1222 COVID-19 vaccine. In the case of this clone: Its matching antigen is unknown.

Germline V gene data show CDR1 as MDHEN and CDR2 as SYDVKM. Trimming at V came to 3 bases and at J to 8 bases, leaving 9 bases not matched to a gene. The CDR3 length is 15 residues. Whole-study results and caveats: CD4 TCRs associated with vaccination spanned spike, dominating at 160-218 and 743-854. Just a handful of people given AZD1222 tested seropositive at baseline. Repertoires were obtained only post-peak T cell response. Among spike-specific TCRs, nearly half reportedly target unmutated variant regions.

The method was immunoSEQ multiplex PCR; TCRdb's version includes in-frame clones alone and lacks a portion of them. Counted here are over 95,000 clones, around 89% occurring once; the ten biggest clones make up approximately 7%. The genes are TRBV28 and TRBJ2-1; 8 nucleotides agree with TRBD1. This clonotype was obtained from an adult in good health. Specimen: peripheral blood, collected on day 0 of AZD1222 vaccination. The CDR3 here is CASSFQGAPGDEQFF. Written as DNA, the CDR3 is TGTGCCAGCAGTTTCCAGGGGGCGCCGGGGGATGAGCAGTTCTTC.